The 6 T cell receptor beta chains listed next were all sequenced from one sample in a study of shared clonotypes between healthy human individuals. The protocol was immunoSEQ multiplex PCR, while the TCRdb copy is restricted to in-frame clones and leaves out a portion. This sample yields some 2 million clones, of which 85% to 95% are seen a single time; 0.1% to 0.15% belongs to the top ten. The source material was naive CD4+ T cells sorted from blood. Indicated subset: CD45RA+ positively selected. These receptors were collected from a man between 18 and 35 years old in good health.

This chain joins TRBV7-8 and TRBJ2-7, with D uncertain. V dropped 5 bases and J dropped 5 bases, with 10 bases sitting between them. Germline V gives CDR1 SGHVS, CDR2 FQNEAQ. The CDR3 loop spans 12 amino acids. CDR3 sequence (DNA): TGTGCCAGCAGCCGGACGGCCCACGAGCAGTACTTC. Translation: CASSRTAHEQYF.

This sequence joins TRBV2 and TRBJ1-1; D is possibly TRBD1 (6 bases). This CDR3 is built from 13 residues. Trimming pared 9 bases from V and 1 base from J, leaving 12 bases between. In germline, CDR1 is SNHLY, CDR2 FYNNEI. The CDR3 loop reads CASTGHPNTEAFF. CDR3 in DNA: TGTGCCAGTACGGGACACCCGAACACTGAAGCTTTCTTT.

A single count supports this clone. The genes are TRBV11-3 and TRBJ1-1; perhaps TRBD1 as D (5 bases). V was clipped by 0 bases and J by 10 bases, with 21 bases between them. CDR1 SGHNT and CDR2 YENEEA come from the germline V gene. CDR3 size: 16 residues. CDR3 sequence reads: CASSLDLSAPGPGAFF. The CDR3 DNA sequence: TGTGCCAGCAGCTTAGATCTGTCGGCGCCGGGGCCAGGAGCTTTCTTT.

This chain connects TRBV5-1 to TRBJ2-3; D gene unclear. V lost 4 bases, J lost 3 bases, and 9 bases lay in between. Germline CDR1 and CDR2: SGHRS and YFSETQ. The CDR3 is 13 amino acids. CDR3 sequence: CASSPLTTDTQYF. CDR3 DNA sequence: TGCGCCAGCAGCCCCCTAACTACAGATACGCAGTATTTT. Supplemented by reference TRBV5-1 and TRBJ2-3, the full variable domain reads KAGVTQTPRYLIKTRGQQVTLSCSPISGHRSVSWYQQTPGQGLQFLFEYFSETQRNKGNFPGRFSGRQFSNSRSEMNVSTLELGDSALYLCASSPLTTDTQYFGPGTRLTVL.

J is TRBJ1-6 and V is TRBV28; 9 nucleotides line up with TRBD1. V trimming: 5 bases; J trimming: 6 bases; junction bases outside the gene matches: 8. The CDR3 sequence is 16 residues long. The germline gives CDR1 MDHEN, CDR2 SYDVKM. In nucleotides, the CDR3 is TGTGCCAGCAGTGTCGGGACAGGGTTTTCTAATTCACCCCTCCACTTT. Amino acids: CASSVGTGFSNSPLHF.

About this clone itself: Other DNA sequences in the same sample also yield this CDR3. The chain is built from TRBV19 and TRBJ1-4, with 7 bases lining up with TRBD1. Germline trimming cut 4 bases from V and 2 bases from J; bases unmatched to any gene: 1. The CDR3 runs 14 residues. Looked up from germline, CDR1 is LNHDA and CDR2 is SQIVND (reference sequence). Here the CDR3 DNA reads TGTGCCAGTAGTACAGGGGGGACTAATGAAAAACTGTTTTTT. Amino acids: CASSTGGTNEKLFF. The full variable domain, its missing parts supplied by reference TRBV19 and TRBJ1-4, is DGGITQSPKYLFRKEGQNVTLSCEQNLNHDAMYWYRQDPGQGLRLIYYSQIVNDFQKGDIAEGYSVSREKKESFPLTVTSAQKNPTAFYLCASSTGGTNEKLFFGSGTQLSVL.